This T cell receptor (beta chain) is from a study of spatial heterogeneity in lung cancer. Germline-derived CDR1 and CDR2 are SNHLY and FYNNEI. The CDR3 extends over 15 amino acids. J was trimmed by 4 bases and V by 3 bases; bases with no gene match: 5. TCRdb fed the 5' RACE reads into MiXCR, producing one record per CDR3 protein. In the table there are roughly 79,000 distinct CDR3 sequences, around 12% of which are singletons. Time point noted: sample taken at primary tumor resection. The input material, whole RNA from tumor, nontumor lung or frozen PBMC, was sequenced unsorted. This clonotype was obtained from a male donor with early-stage non-small cell lung cancer. This chain uses TRBV2 with TRBJ1-2, with 10 bases identical to TRBD1. The source was PBMCs, collected at surgery. CDR3 nucleotides: TGTGCCAGCAGTGAGACCGGGACAGGGGCCTATGGCTACACCTTC. Protein sequence: CASSETGTGAYGYTF.